This T cell receptor (beta chain) was captured in a study of T cells after posttransplantation cyclophosphamide. J gave up 1 base and V 3 bases, and 3 bases lay outside the gene matches. The CDR3 covers 15 residues. Germline loops: CDR1 SGHTA, CDR2 FQGNSA. Data came from immunoSEQ multiplex PCR; TCRdb stores just in-frame clones and leaves some out. The sample has 51,000 or so clones; 85% to 95% are singletons. The TCR sequence derives from a woman in her thirties in good health and a related stem cell transplant donor. The chain joins TRBV7-2 to TRBJ2-3; 8 bases map to TRBD2. Material: PBMCs. The DNA for the CDR3 is TGTGCCAGCAGCTTGCGGGGGGCCCGCACAGATACGCAGTATTTT. It specifies CASSLRGARTDTQYF.